The 18 T cell receptor beta chains presented below share a single source sample, sequenced in a study of radiotherapy plus CTLA-4 blockade in lung cancer. The assay was immunoSEQ multiplex PCR, and TCRdb's table has in-frame clones only and misses some. The sample includes roughly 42,000 clones, about 63% seen only once; the top ten take around a sixth. The material sequenced was peripheral blood, taken from a patient treated with radiotherapy plus ipilimumab. The receptor source for this set is a human donor with non-small cell lung cancer who had a partial response to radiotherapy plus ipilimumab.

This clone was seen many times. The chain links TRBV18 to TRBJ1-5; TRBD1 might be the D (5 bases). CDR3 length equals 15 residues. Trimming removed 2 bases at V and 2 bases at J, with 10 bases between. CDR1 KGHSH and CDR2 LQKENI come from the germline V gene. This CDR3 is CASSPSGGGNQPQHF. In DNA, the CDR3 is TGTGCCAGCTCACCATCGGGGGGAGGCAATCAGCCCCAGCATTTT. Combining the CDR3 with reference TRBV18 and TRBJ1-5 gives the whole variable domain NAGVMQNPRHLVRRRGQEARLRCSPMKGHSHVYWYRQLPEEGLKFMVYLQKENIIDESGMPKERFSAEFPKEGPSILRIQQVVRGDSAAYFCASSPSGGGNQPQHFGDGTRLSIL.

This clone was counted between two and nine times. Additional DNA sequences in this sample encode the identical CDR3. V is TRBV5-1 and J is TRBJ2-3; TRBD2 aligns across 12 bases. Trimming at V came to 3 bases and at J to 0 bases, leaving 5 bases not matched to a gene. This CDR3 contains 17 residues. The V gene's germline CDR1 is SGHRS and CDR2 YFSETQ. This CDR3 is CASSWPLAGGSTDTQYF. CDR3 in DNA: TGCGCCAGCAGCTGGCCTCTAGCGGGAGGGAGCACAGATACGCAGTATTTT.

This clone has ten or more counts. The chain uses TRBV19 and TRBJ1-2; D is possibly TRBD1 (5 bases). Germline V gene lookup returns CDR1 LNHDA and CDR2 SQIVND (reference sequence). The CDR3 length is 14 residues. V shed 1 base and J shed 0 bases, with 6 bases lying between them. CDR3 residues: CASSIVTANYGYTF. The DNA for the CDR3 is TGTGCCAGTAGTATAGTGACAGCTAACTATGGCTACACCTTC.

The rearrangement links TRBV19 to TRBJ2-2; 12 positions agree with TRBD2. V lost 6 bases and J lost 8; bases outside the gene matches: 4. Germline V gene sequence: CDR1 LNHDA, CDR2 SQIVND (reference sequence). The CDR3 sequence is 14 residues long. The CDR3 nucleotides read TGTGCCAGTAGCAGACTAGCGGGAGCGGGGGAGCTGTTTTTT. As protein: CASSRLAGAGELFF.

The V call is TRBV6-5, the J call TRBJ1-2; TRBD1 matches at 9 bases. The germline V gene encodes CDR1 MNHEY and CDR2 SVGAGI. CDR3 length: 14 amino acids. V dropped 4 bases and J dropped 7; count of bases not matched to a gene: 7. CDR3 sequence (DNA): TGTGCCAGCAGTTCGGGACAGGGAATCGGTGGCTACACCTTC. Protein sequence: CASSSGQGIGGYTF.

The CDR3 region has the DNA TGTGCCATCAGTGACTCAAGGACTAGCGGGATCACAGATACGCAGTATTTT. Protein product: CAISDSRTSGITDTQYF. The chain links TRBV10-3 to TRBJ2-3; 12 bases agree with TRBD2. The V segment lost 3 bases and the J segment 2 bases; nucleotides outside the gene matches: 6. Germline V CDR1 and CDR2: ENHRY, SYGVKD. This CDR3 spans 17 amino acids.

V gene TRBV7-9 combines with J gene TRBJ1-1; the D is unclear. V lost 4 bases and J lost 4, with 10 bases in between. The germline V gene has CDR1 SEHNR and CDR2 FQNEAQ (reference sequence). The CDR3 sequence is 13 residues long. This CDR3 is CASSSYSGTEAFF. The DNA for the CDR3 is TGTGCCAGCAGCTCTTATTCCGGCACTGAAGCTTTCTTT.

The genes are TRBV6-1 and TRBJ1-2; TRBD1 matches 7 bases. Looked up from germline, CDR1 is MNHNS and CDR2 is SASEGT. V gave up 6 bases and J gave up 10 bases; unmatched junction bases: 11. This CDR3 region has 13 residues. The CDR3 bases are TGTGCCAGCAGCCGACAGGGAGCCCTCCCCTACACCTTC. Its protein is CASSRQGALPYTF.

The chain's CDR3 is CASSLGGTGGQETQYF. The CDR3 DNA reads TGCGCCAGCAGCTTGGGTGGGACAGGGGGCCAAGAGACCCAGTACTTC. This chain joins TRBV5-1 and TRBJ2-5; 11 nucleotides line up with TRBD1. Germline trimming cut 0 bases from V and 1 base from J; bases unmatched to any gene: 2. CDR1 and CDR2 (germline): SGHRS, YFSETQ. This CDR3 is 16 amino acids long.

The chain joins TRBV19 to TRBJ1-3; D unclear. The CDR3 has 15 residues. V was cut by 2 bases and J by 8 bases, with 16 bases left in between. The germline CDR1 and CDR2 sequences are LNHDA and SQIVND (reference sequence). The DNA for the CDR3 is TGTGCCAGTAGTATAACCTCAGACTCCGGCGACACCATATATTTT. It yields the protein CASSITSDSGDTIYF.

The chain carries TRBV5-1 and TRBJ2-1; 15 positions agree with TRBD2. The CDR3 totals 14 residues. J was trimmed by 13 bases and V by 4 bases; bases with no gene match: 6. Per germline, CDR1 SGHRS and CDR2 YFSETQ. CDR3 sequence (DNA): TGCGCCAGCAGCGCAGGACTAGCGGGAGGGGAACAGTTCTTC. This translates into CASSAGLAGGEQFF.

This chain uses TRBV11-2 with TRBJ2-3, with 9 bases identical to TRBD2. Germline assignment: CDR1 SGHAT and CDR2 FQNNGV. The V and J ends lost 5 bases and 4 bases, in that order; junction bases with no gene match: 10. This CDR3 comprises 16 residues. DNA of the CDR3: TGTGCCAGCAGCCCAGGGATTAGCGGGAGCTCAGATACGCAGTATTTT. It encodes CASSPGISGSSDTQYF.

The table lists this clone with a few counts. The V gene is TRBV2, the J gene TRBJ2-3; D may be TRBD1 (6 bases). Germline CDR1 and CDR2: SNHLY and FYNNEI. V was pared by 3 bases and J by 6 bases, with 16 bases between. The CDR3 runs 15 residues. CDR3 DNA: TGTGCCAGCAGTGACGCTCTAGGGGGTTCGGATACGCAGTATTTT. Its translation: CASSDALGGSDTQYF.

This chain's CDR3 is CASSLRQGSYNSPLHF. Written as DNA, the CDR3 is TGTGCCAGCAGCCTCAGACAGGGTTCCTATAATTCACCCCTCCACTTT. The chain is built from TRBV14 and TRBJ1-6, with 7 bases fitting TRBD1. V lost 4 bases to trimming and J lost 1 base; unmatched junction nucleotides: 4. Germline V gene sequence: CDR1 SGHDN, CDR2 FVKESK. The CDR3 spans 16 residues.

The V call is TRBV30, the J call TRBJ2-1; 15 bases match TRBD2. Per the germline V gene, CDR1 is GTSNPN and CDR2 is SVGIG (reference sequence). This CDR3 spans 13 amino acids. V lost 8 bases, J lost 7 bases, and 3 bases stayed unmatched. CDR3 bases: TGTGCCAGGACTAGCGGGAGGGGGAATGAGCAGTTCTTC. Its protein is CARTSGRGNEQFF.

This clone has only a few counts. V gene TRBV6-1 combines with J gene TRBJ2-1; 9 bases are shared with TRBD1. The CDR3 is 13 amino acids. V lost 4 bases to trimming and J lost 14 bases; unmatched junction nucleotides: 9. CDR1 and CDR2 from the germline V gene are MNHNS and SASEGT. The CDR3 protein is CASSARQGVGEFF. The CDR3 DNA reads TGTGCCAGCAGTGCCCGACAGGGGGTGGGGGAGTTCTTC.

The rearrangement joins TRBV9 to TRBJ1-3; D possibly corresponds to TRBD1 (6 bases). CDR3 length: 15 residues. Germline loops: CDR1 SGDLS, CDR2 YYNGEE. The V end lost 0 bases, the J end lost 4 bases, and 11 bases lay between the germline ends. CDR3 residues: CASSVEGVKGNTIYF. The CDR3, as DNA: TGTGCCAGCAGCGTAGAGGGGGTGAAAGGAAACACCATATATTTT.

This clone was observed a handful of times. The chain joins TRBV2 to TRBJ1-1, with D possibly matching TRBD1 (5 bases). Trimming took 4 bases from V and 1 from J, leaving 10 bases between them. The germline V gene has CDR1 SNHLY and CDR2 FYNNEI. The CDR3 is 14 amino acids. CDR3 nucleotide sequence: TGTGCCAGCAGTGGAGACAGAACGAACACTGAAGCTTTCTTT. Amino acids: CASSGDRTNTEAFF.